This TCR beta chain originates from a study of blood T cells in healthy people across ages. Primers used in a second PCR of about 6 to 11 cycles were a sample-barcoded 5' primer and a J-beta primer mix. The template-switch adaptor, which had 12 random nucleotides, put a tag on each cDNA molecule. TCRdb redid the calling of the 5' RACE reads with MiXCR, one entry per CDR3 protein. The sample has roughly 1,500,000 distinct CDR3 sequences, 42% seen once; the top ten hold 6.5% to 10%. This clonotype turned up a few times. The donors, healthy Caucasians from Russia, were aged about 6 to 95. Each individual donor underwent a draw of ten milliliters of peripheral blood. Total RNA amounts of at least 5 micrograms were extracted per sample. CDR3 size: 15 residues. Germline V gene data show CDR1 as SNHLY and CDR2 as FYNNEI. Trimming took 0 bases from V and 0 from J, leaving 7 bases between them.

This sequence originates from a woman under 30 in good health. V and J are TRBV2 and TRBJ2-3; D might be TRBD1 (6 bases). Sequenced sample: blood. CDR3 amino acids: CASSEAGTSTDTQYF. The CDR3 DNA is TGTGCCAGCAGTGAAGCAGGGACAAGCACAGATACGCAGTATTTT.